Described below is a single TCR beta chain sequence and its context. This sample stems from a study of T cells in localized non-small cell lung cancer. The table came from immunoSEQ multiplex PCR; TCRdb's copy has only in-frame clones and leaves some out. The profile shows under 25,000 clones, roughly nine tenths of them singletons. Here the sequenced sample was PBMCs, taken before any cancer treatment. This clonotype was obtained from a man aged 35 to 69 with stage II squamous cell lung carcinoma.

CDR3 amino acids: CASSFSLTEAFF. CDR3 DNA sequence: TGTGCCAGCAGTTTCTCGCTCACTGAAGCTTTCTTT. The chain is built from TRBV28 and TRBJ1-1, with D hard to call. In germline, CDR1 is MDHEN, CDR2 SYDVKM. This CDR3 is built from 12 residues. With 3 bases removed from V and 4 bases from J, the gap between germline ends came to 6 bases.